These 17 T cell receptor beta chains were sequenced from one sample in a study of shared clonotypes between healthy human individuals. The assay was immunoSEQ multiplex PCR, and TCRdb's table has in-frame clones only and misses some. The sample records more than 2 million clones, approximately 95% being singletons. Sequenced sample: naive CD4+ T cells sorted from blood. The subset was: CD45RA+ positively selected. These receptors all come from a man in his late teens or twenties in good health.

The CDR3 protein is CASSEAWYNQPQHF. The CDR3 nucleotides read TGTGCCAGCAGTGAAGCATGGTACAATCAGCCCCAGCATTTT. This rearrangement joins TRBV6-1 to TRBJ1-5, with D unclear. This CDR3 contains 14 residues. V gave up 0 bases and J gave up 3 bases, with 6 bases separating them. Looked up from germline, CDR1 is MNHNS and CDR2 is SASEGT.

V is TRBV5-1 and J is TRBJ2-5; D is unclear. The germline V gene has CDR1 SGHRS and CDR2 YFSETQ. The CDR3 is 15 residues long. V was pared by 0 bases and J by 5 bases, with 14 bases between. This CDR3 is CASSLEWAFGETQYF. For the CDR3, the DNA is TGCGCCAGCAGCTTGGAGTGGGCCTTTGGGGAGACCCAGTACTTC.

The V and J genes are TRBV5-1 and TRBJ1-6; 9 bases are a match to TRBD1. The CDR3 sequence is 15 residues long. Per germline, CDR1 SGHRS and CDR2 YFSETQ. The V segment lost 3 bases and the J segment 9 bases; nucleotides outside the gene matches: 7. CDR3 nucleotides: TGCGCCAGCAGCTCCGTCCCGGGACAGGGTTCACCCCTCCACTTT. Translating it yields CASSSVPGQGSPLHF.

Comments on this clone: Other DNA variants within this sample encode the same CDR3. The gene calls are TRBV28 and TRBJ2-5, with D perhaps TRBD2 (6 bases). The CDR3 runs to 14 residues. The V gene's germline CDR1 is MDHEN and CDR2 SYDVKM. V lost 3 bases and J lost 1, with 9 bases in between. Here the CDR3 reads CASSLAGGQETQYF. The CDR3 DNA reads as TGTGCCAGCAGTTTGGCCGGGGGCCAAGAGACCCAGTACTTC.

V gene TRBV7-9 combines with J gene TRBJ1-1; D gene ambiguous. CDR1 SEHNR and CDR2 FQNEAQ come from the germline V gene (reference sequence). This CDR3 region has 14 residues. V was cut by 1 base and J by 1 base, with 7 bases left in between. The CDR3 loop is CASSLVLWNTEAFF. The CDR3 DNA is TGTGCCAGCAGCTTAGTGTTGTGGAACACTGAAGCTTTCTTT. The full variable domain, rest sourced from reference TRBV7-9 and TRBJ1-1, is DTGVSQNPRHKITKRGQNVTFRCDPISEHNRLYWYRQTLGQGPEFLTYFQNEAQLEKSRLLSDRFSAERPKGSFSTLEIQRTEQGDSAMYLCASSLVLWNTEAFFGQGTRLTVV.

This clone appeared a few times. The J gene is TRBJ2-5, the V gene TRBV19, with TRBD1 matching over 8 bases. V was clipped by 3 bases and J by 1 base; unmatched bases: 1. Germline CDR1 LNHDA, CDR2 SQIVND (reference sequence). The CDR3 extends over 14 amino acids. The DNA of the CDR3 is TGTGCCAGTAGTATGGGACAGGTCCAAGAGACCCAGTACTTC. Amino acids: CASSMGQVQETQYF. Variable domain in full (rest from reference TRBV19 and TRBJ2-5): DGGITQSPKYLFRKEGQNVTLSCEQNLNHDAMYWYRQDPGQGLRLIYYSQIVNDFQKGDIAEGYSVSREKKESFPLTVTSAQKNPTAFYLCASSMGQVQETQYFGPGTRLLVL.

This sequence joins TRBV10-3 and TRBJ2-3, with D possibly being TRBD2 (6 bases). The germline CDR1 and CDR2 sequences are ENHRY and SYGVKD. The ends were cut back, 7 bases at V and 7 bases at J, with 15 bases in the middle. The CDR3 loop spans 13 amino acids. CDR3: CAITGRETNTQYF. The CDR3 DNA sequence: TGTGCCATCACTGGACGGGAGACGAATACGCAGTATTTT.

The genes are TRBV6-6 and TRBJ1-6, with 12 bases that match TRBD1. This CDR3 is 15 amino acids long. Looked up from germline, CDR1 is MNHNY and CDR2 is SVGAGI (reference sequence). V lost 6 bases to trimming and J lost 9 bases; unmatched junction nucleotides: 6. As DNA, the CDR3 is TGTGCCAGCAGAGGGGGACAGGGGGCCTTTTCACCCCTCCACTTT. As protein: CASRGGQGAFSPLHF.

There are a few counts of this clone. The chain couples TRBV6-1 to TRBJ2-7; 9 bases line up with TRBD1. CDR3 size: 15 residues. CDR1 and CDR2 (germline): MNHNS, SASEGT. V lost 1 base to trimming and J lost 4 bases; unmatched junction nucleotides: 5. The CDR3 spells CASSEGRTGDYEQYF. The CDR3 region has the DNA TGTGCCAGCAGTGAAGGTAGGACAGGGGATTACGAGCAGTACTTC.

This rearrangement joins TRBV7-2 to TRBJ2-7; D gene ambiguous. V was trimmed by 5 bases and J by 2 bases, leaving 10 bases between them. The CDR3 loop spans 13 amino acids. The germline CDR1 and CDR2 sequences are SGHTA and FQGNSA. The DNA for the CDR3 is TGTGCCAGCAGCCACACTACTACCTACGAGCAGTACTTC. This sequence encodes CASSHTTTYEQYF.

The CDR3: CASSLTGKRGDEQYF. DNA for the CDR3: TGTGCCAGCAGCTTAACAGGGAAGAGGGGGGACGAGCAGTACTTC. This chain connects TRBV11-2 to TRBJ2-7; tentatively, D is TRBD1 or TRBD2 (6 bases each). The CDR3 contains 15 residues. Trimming removed 2 bases from V and 5 bases from J, with 16 bases in between. CDR1 is SGHAT, CDR2 FQNNGV, per germline.

V is TRBV4-2 and J is TRBJ1-6, with D perhaps matching TRBD1 (5 bases). The germline V gene encodes CDR1 LGHNA and CDR2 YNFKEQ. The CDR3 spans 17 residues. The germline V and J ends were trimmed by 3 bases and 10 bases, with 22 bases remaining between them. The CDR3 loop is CASSQHRGTTYPSPLHF. As DNA, the CDR3 is TGTGCCAGCAGCCAGCACCGAGGGACTACCTACCCATCACCCCTCCACTTT.

The rearrangement joins TRBV5-5 to TRBJ1-1, with 9 bases aligning to TRBD1. V lost 0 bases and J lost 0; bases outside the gene matches: 6. The CDR3 covers 17 residues. The germline gives CDR1 SGHKS, CDR2 YYEKEE (reference sequence). CDR3 protein: CASSLVQGASLNTEAFF. The CDR3 nucleotides are TGTGCCAGCAGCTTGGTACAGGGGGCTTCTCTGAACACTGAAGCTTTCTTT.

The J gene is TRBJ2-7, the V gene TRBV7-2, with 7 bases matching TRBD2. The J call may be wrong; the DNA end is better matched by TRBJ2-1. This CDR3 comprises 15 residues. Germline assignment: CDR1 SGHTA and CDR2 FQGNSA. The CDR3 spells CASSLGRELYNEQFF. The CDR3 DNA reads as TGTGCCAGCAGCTTAGGGCGGGAGCTGTACAATGAGCAGTTCTTC.

The chain couples TRBV5-1 to TRBJ1-2; 9 nucleotides agree with TRBD1. The junction had 6 bases not matched to a gene; V was cut back by 0 bases and J by 6 bases. There are 15 residues in the CDR3. Looked up from germline, CDR1 is SGHRS and CDR2 is YFSETQ. The CDR3 coding sequence is TGCGCCAGCAGCTTGGGGGGACAGGGTAAGGATGGCTACACCTTC. It specifies CASSLGGQGKDGYTF.

This chain uses TRBV5-1 with TRBJ2-5; 11 nucleotides match TRBD2. Germline V gene lookup returns CDR1 SGHRS and CDR2 YFSETQ. This CDR3 has 16 amino acids. V shed 2 bases and J 5 bases; nucleotides not matched to a gene: 8. The chain's CDR3 is CASSFTSGRGRETQYF. The CDR3 coding sequence is TGCGCCAGCAGCTTCACTAGCGGGAGAGGGCGGGAGACCCAGTACTTC.

This chain joins TRBV4-1 and TRBJ2-5; 8 bases are shared with TRBD2. Germline values: CDR1 MGHRA, CDR2 YSYEKL. The J segment lost 4 bases and the V segment lost 1 base, leaving 5 bases of the junction unmatched. This CDR3 spans 15 amino acids. The CDR3 DNA is TGCGCCAGCAGCCAAGGCTCGACTAGCGTAGAGACCCAGTACTTC. It yields the protein CASSQGSTSVETQYF.